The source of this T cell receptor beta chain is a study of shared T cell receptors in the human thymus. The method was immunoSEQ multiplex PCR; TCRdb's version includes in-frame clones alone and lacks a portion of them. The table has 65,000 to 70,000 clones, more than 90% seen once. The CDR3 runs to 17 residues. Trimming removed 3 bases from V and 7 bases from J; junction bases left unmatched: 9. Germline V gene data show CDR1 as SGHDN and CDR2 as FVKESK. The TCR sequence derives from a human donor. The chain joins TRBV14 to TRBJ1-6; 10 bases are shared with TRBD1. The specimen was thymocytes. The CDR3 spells CASSHSLTGGRNSPLHF. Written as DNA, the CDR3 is TGTGCCAGCAGCCATTCTTTGACAGGGGGCAGGAATTCACCCCTCCACTTT.